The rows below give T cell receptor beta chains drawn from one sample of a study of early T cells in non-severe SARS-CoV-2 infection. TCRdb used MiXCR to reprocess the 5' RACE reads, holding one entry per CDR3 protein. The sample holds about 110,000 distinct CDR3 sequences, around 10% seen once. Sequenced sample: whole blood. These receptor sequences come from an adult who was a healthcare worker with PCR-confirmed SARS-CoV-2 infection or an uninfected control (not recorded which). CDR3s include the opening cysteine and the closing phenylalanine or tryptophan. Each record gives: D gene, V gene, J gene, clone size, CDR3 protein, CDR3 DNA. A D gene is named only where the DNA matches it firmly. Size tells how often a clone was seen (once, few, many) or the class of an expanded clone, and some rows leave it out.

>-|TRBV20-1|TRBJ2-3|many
CSARAGSDTQYF
TGCAGTGCTAGAGCCGGCTCGGATACGCAGTATTTT
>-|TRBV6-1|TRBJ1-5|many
CASRAWDSNQPQHF
TGTGCCAGCAGGGCCTGGGACAGCAATCAGCCCCAGCATTTT
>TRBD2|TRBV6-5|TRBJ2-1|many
CASRGLSGSINEQFF
TGTGCCAGCCGAGGTCTGAGCGGGAGTATCAATGAGCAGTTCTTC
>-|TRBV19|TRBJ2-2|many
CASNPSGSGELFF
TGTGCCAGTAACCCATCGGGGTCCGGGGAGCTGTTTTTT
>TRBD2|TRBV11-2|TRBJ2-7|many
CASSQTGTRDEQYF
TGTGCCAGCAGCCAAACCGGGACTAGGGACGAGCAGTACTTC
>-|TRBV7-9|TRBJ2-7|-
CASSLVPRSEQYF
TGTGCCAGCAGCTTAGTCCCCCGCAGCGAGCAGTACTTC
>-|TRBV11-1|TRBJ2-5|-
CASSSASSGQETQYF
TGTGCCAGCAGCTCGGCAAGTAGCGGACAAGAGACCCAGTACTTC
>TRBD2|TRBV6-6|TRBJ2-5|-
CASSYIRLAGMLSETQYF
TGTGCCAGCAGTTACATTCGCCTAGCGGGGATGCTGTCAGAGACCCAGTACTTC
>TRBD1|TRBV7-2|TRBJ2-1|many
CASSPRPGQEHNEQFF
TGTGCCAGCAGCCCCCGACCGGGACAGGAACACAATGAGCAGTTCTTC
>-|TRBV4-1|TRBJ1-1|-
CASHTSSIMNTEAFF
TGCGCCAGTCACACGTCTTCCATCATGAACACTGAAGCCTTCTTT
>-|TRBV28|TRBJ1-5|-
CASSLEPHQPQHF
TGTGCCAGCAGTTTGGAGCCCCATCAGCCCCAGCATTTT
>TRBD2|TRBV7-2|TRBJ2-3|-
CASSRRGSGRGTDTQYF
TGTGCCAGCAGCCGGCGGGGTAGCGGGAGGGGCACAGATACGCAGTATTTT
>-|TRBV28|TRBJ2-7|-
CASSFNVHYEQYF
TGTGCCAGCAGTTTTAACGTGCACTACGAGCAGTACTTC
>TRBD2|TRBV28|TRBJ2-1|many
CASRHPWTSGRNNEQFF
TGTGCCAGCAGACATCCTTGGACTAGCGGGAGAAACAATGAGCAGTTCTTC
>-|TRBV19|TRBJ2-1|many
CASSIASNTYNEQFF
TGTGCCAGTAGTATAGCCTCCAATACCTACAATGAGCAGTTCTTC
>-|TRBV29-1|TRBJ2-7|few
CSLRVSPYYEQYF
TGCAGCCTTAGGGTCTCCCCCTACTACGAGCAGTACTTC